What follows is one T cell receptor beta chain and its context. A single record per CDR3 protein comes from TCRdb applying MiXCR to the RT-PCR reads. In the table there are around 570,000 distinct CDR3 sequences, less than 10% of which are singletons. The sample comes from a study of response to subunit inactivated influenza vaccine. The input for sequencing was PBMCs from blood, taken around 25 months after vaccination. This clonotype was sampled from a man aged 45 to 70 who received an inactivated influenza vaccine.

CDR3 loop: CASSYSGGVYEQYF. The CDR3 DNA reads as TGTGCCAGCAGCTACTCAGGGGGCGTCTACGAGCAGTACTTC. The genes are TRBV7-9 and TRBJ2-7; the match to TRBD1 covers 8 bases. Per germline, CDR1 SEHNR and CDR2 FQNEAQ (reference sequence). With V trimmed by 4 bases and J by 3 bases, 5 bases remained unmatched. The CDR3 loop spans 14 amino acids.